One sample yielded the 2 T cell receptor beta chains listed below, sequenced in a study of blood T cell repertoires in COVID-19. Profiled with immunoSEQ multiplex PCR; TCRdb holds only in-frame clones, not every one. The sample holds around 200,000 clones, 80% to 90% seen once. Specimen: peripheral blood. The source is a woman of 80 years or more with active or convalescent COVID-19.

The chain uses TRBV13 and TRBJ1-1, with 9 nucleotides matching TRBD1. This CDR3 contains 16 residues. The ends lost 6 bases at V and 4 bases at J; junction bases unmatched: 12. Germline assignment: CDR1 PRHDT and CDR2 FYEKMQ (reference sequence). Here the CDR3 reads CASSFDLDRGVTEAFF. The CDR3 DNA reads as TGTGCCAGCAGTTTCGACCTCGACAGGGGGGTCACTGAAGCTTTCTTT. The full variable domain, with the rest looked up from reference TRBV13 and TRBJ1-1, is AAGVIQSPRHLIKEKRETATLKCYPIPRHDTVYWYQQGPGQDPQFLISFYEKMQSDKGSIPDRFSAQQFSDYHSELNMSSLELGDSALYFCASSFDLDRGVTEAFFGQGTRLTVV.

The CDR3 DNA reads as TGTGCCAGCAGCGTAGATTGGGGCGCGGATTCACCCCTCCACTTT. As protein: CASSVDWGADSPLHF. The rearrangement uses TRBV9 and TRBJ1-6, with a possible D match to TRBD1 (5 bases). The CDR3 extends over 15 amino acids. Germline lookup yields CDR1 SGDLS and CDR2 YYNGEE. Trimming shortened V by 0 bases and J by 8 bases, and 12 bases separated the two germline ends.